The rows below give T cell receptor beta chains drawn from one sample of a study of shared clonotypes between healthy human individuals. Some clones are missing from TCRdb's copy, which holds only in-frame ones; the method was immunoSEQ multiplex PCR. The repertoire consists of around 720,000 clones, with around 78% occurring once and the leading ten covering around 2%. The specimen was memory CD4+ T cells sorted from blood. The receptor set was obtained from a woman in her 30s in good health. Each CDR3 is given with its conserved first and last residue. Fields, in order: D gene, J gene, clone size, V gene, CDR3 protein, CDR3 DNA. D genes are given only for firm matches. The size entry is marked missing in some rows and otherwise reads once, few, many or a size class.

>-|TRBJ1-4|-|TRBV2
CASRPGLGEKLFF
TGTGCCAGCAGACCCGGCCTGGGGGAAAAACTGTTTTTT
>-|TRBJ2-2|-|TRBV4-1
CASSQDFRDIQTGELFF
TGCGCCAGCAGCCAAGATTTCCGGGATATCCAAACCGGGGAGCTGTTTTTT
>-|TRBJ2-3|-|TRBV7-9
CASSWGAGPDTQYF
TGTGCCAGCAGCTGGGGGGCCGGCCCAGATACGCAGTATTTT
>TRBD1|TRBJ1-5|-|TRBV2
CASSAGTGGGQPQHF
TGTGCCAGCAGTGCCGGGACAGGGGGTGGGCAGCCCCAGCATTTT
>-|TRBJ2-1|-|TRBV7-6
CASSRLVPTLNYNEQFF
TGTGCCAGCAGCCGGCTAGTGCCCACGCTTAACTACAATGAGCAGTTCTTC
>TRBD2|TRBJ2-7|once|TRBV2
CASTGSGLAGGEQYF
TGTGCCAGCACCGGATCGGGACTAGCGGGAGGCGAGCAGTACTTC
>-|TRBJ1-1|-|TRBV2
CASKGNMNTEAFF
TGTGCCAGCAAAGGGAATATGAACACTGAAGCTTTCTTT
>TRBD1|TRBJ1-1|-|TRBV28
CASSRTGATEAFF
TGTGCCAGCAGTCGGACAGGGGCCACTGAAGCTTTCTTT
>TRBD1|TRBJ2-2|-|TRBV4-1
CASSFNDQGVIAGELFF
TGCGCCAGCAGCTTCAATGACCAGGGGGTGATCGCCGGGGAGCTGTTTTTT
>-|TRBJ2-2|-|TRBV7-8
CASSSEFSTGELFF
TGTGCCAGCAGCTCCGAATTCAGTACCGGGGAGCTGTTTTTT
>-|TRBJ1-2|-|TRBV7-6
CASSLGRNYGYTF
TGTGCCAGCAGCTTAGGGCGTAACTATGGCTACACCTTC
>TRBD2|TRBJ2-7|-|TRBV4-2
CASSQEPSGSEYEQYF
TGTGCCAGCAGCCAAGAACCTAGCGGGAGTGAATACGAGCAGTACTTC
>TRBD1|TRBJ1-2|-|TRBV4-1
CASSQGRGRGSNYGYTF
TGCGCCAGCAGCCAAGGGAGGGGGCGAGGGTCTAACTATGGCTACACCTTC
>TRBD2|TRBJ2-1|-|TRBV19
CASSIAGTSGVEQFF
TGTGCCAGTAGTATAGCCGGGACTAGCGGGGTAGAGCAGTTCTTC
>-|TRBJ2-5|-|TRBV7-7
CASSQRQQETQYF
TGTGCCAGCAGCCAGAGACAACAAGAGACCCAGTACTTC
>-|TRBJ1-1|-|TRBV10-3
CAISEVRLNTEAFF
TGTGCCATCAGTGAGGTCAGATTGAACACTGAAGCTTTCTTT
>-|TRBJ2-5|-|TRBV28
CASAPRQQTQETQYF
TGTGCCAGCGCACCCAGACAGCAAACCCAAGAGACCCAGTACTTC
>-|TRBJ2-5|-|TRBV9
CASSPELGGRETQYF
TGTGCCAGCAGCCCGGAATTGGGGGGCAGAGAGACCCAGTACTTC
>-|TRBJ2-1|-|TRBV7-6
CASSPDGLRNNEQFF
TGTGCCAGCAGCCCGGACGGACTCCGTAACAATGAGCAGTTCTTC
>-|TRBJ2-1|-|TRBV27
CASSSWLANNEQFF
TGTGCCAGCAGTTCGTGGCTAGCGAACAATGAGCAGTTCTTC
>-|TRBJ2-7|-|TRBV5-1
CASSLNEGEQYF
TGCGCCAGCAGCTTGAACGAGGGAGAGCAGTACTTC
>-|TRBJ2-3|-|TRBV27
CARRGGRGSTDTQYF
TGTGCGAGACGAGGGGGGCGCGGGAGCACAGATACGCAGTATTTT
>-|TRBJ2-6|few|TRBV5-5
CASSYLNSGANVLTF
TGTGCCAGCAGCTACTTGAATAGTGGGGCCAACGTCCTGACTTTC
>TRBD1|TRBJ2-1|-|TRBV10-3
CAISESRQGNEQFF
TGTGCCATCAGTGAGTCACGACAGGGGAATGAGCAGTTCTTC
>-|TRBJ2-7|-|TRBV29-1
CSVDIGSYEQYF
TGCAGCGTAGACATCGGCTCCTACGAGCAGTACTTC
>TRBD2|TRBJ2-7|-|TRBV12-5
CASGTREGGSYEQYF
TGTGCTAGTGGTACGCGGGAGGGAGGTTCCTACGAGCAGTACTTC
>TRBD2|TRBJ2-3|-|TRBV28
CAASGTSGTDTQYF
TGTGCCGCCTCCGGGACTAGCGGCACAGATACGCAGTATTTT
>-|TRBJ1-1|-|TRBV6-6
CASRGDTEAFF
TGTGCCAGCAGGGGAGACACTGAAGCTTTCTTT
>TRBD2|TRBJ2-5|few|TRBV4-2
CASSLGLAGEGGETQYF
TGTGCCAGCAGCTTGGGGCTAGCGGGAGAAGGAGGAGAGACCCAGTACTTC
>TRBD2|TRBJ2-7|-|TRBV5-1
CASSPGTSGTAPYEQYF
TGCGCCAGCAGCCCGGGGACTAGCGGGACGGCACCCTACGAGCAGTACTTC
>-|TRBJ1-5|-|TRBV19
CASSPDKPNQPQHF
TGTGCCAGTAGTCCGGACAAACCCAATCAGCCCCAGCATTTT
>-|TRBJ2-1|few|TRBV28
CASLTGYNEQFF
TGTGCCAGTCTAACTGGTTACAATGAGCAGTTCTTC
>TRBD2|TRBJ2-6|once|TRBV30
CASGGEAGANVLTF
TGTGCCTCGGGGGGAGAAGCTGGGGCCAACGTCCTGACTTTC
>-|TRBJ2-1|-|TRBV27
CASSLGRGQPSYNEQFF
TGTGCCAGCAGTTTGGGGAGGGGACAGCCTTCCTACAATGAGCAGTTCTTC
>TRBD2|TRBJ2-1|-|TRBV4-2
CASSQDYPSGRFEQFF
TGTGCCAGCAGCCAAGATTACCCTAGCGGGAGGTTTGAGCAGTTCTTC
>TRBD2|TRBJ2-3|-|TRBV4-2
CASSQRLAGSTDTQYF
TGTGCCAGCAGCCAGAGACTAGCGGGAAGCACAGATACGCAGTATTTT
>TRBD2|TRBJ2-1|-|TRBV6-6
CASTGTSGRLNEQFF
TGTGCCAGCACCGGAACTAGCGGGAGACTCAATGAGCAGTTCTTC
>-|TRBJ1-1|-|TRBV9
CASSVAGTMNTEAFF
TGTGCCAGCAGCGTAGCAGGCACTATGAACACTGAAGCTTTCTTT
>-|TRBJ1-5|-|TRBV2
CASSDVRSGTISNQPQHF
TGTGCCAGCAGTGATGTCAGGTCGGGGACCATAAGCAATCAGCCCCAGCATTTT
>-|TRBJ1-1|-|TRBV28
CASSLIPGPTEAFF
TGTGCCAGCAGTTTAATTCCGGGACCTACCGAAGCTTTCTTT
>-|TRBJ2-1|few|TRBV5-1
CASSGTAYTSTHEQFF
TGCGCCAGCAGCGGCACTGCGTATACGAGCACACATGAGCAGTTCTTC